The 8 T cell receptor beta chains below were found in one sample sequenced in a study of blood T cell repertoires in COVID-19. TCRdb keeps only in-frame clones here, not all; method: immunoSEQ multiplex PCR. Seen here are roughly 140,000 clones, around 81% observed once, and the top ten hold about 7.5%. Specimen: peripheral blood. Receptors originate from a human donor in a cohort sampled during active COVID-19.

This rearrangement joins TRBV28 to TRBJ1-4; D uncertain. Trimming left V 6 bases short and J 0 bases short, with 8 bases between. Germline-derived CDR1 and CDR2 are MDHEN and SYDVKM. The CDR3 is 14 residues long. For the CDR3, the DNA is TGTGCCAGCAGGAGTACAGCAACTAATGAAAAACTGTTTTTT. It codes for CASRSTATNEKLFF.

V gene TRBV27 combines with J gene TRBJ2-7; TRBD1 aligns across 8 bases. The CDR3 has 16 amino acids. V shed 0 bases and J 2 bases; nucleotides not matched to a gene: 6. Germline V lookup: CDR1 MNHEY, CDR2 SMNVEV (reference sequence). CDR3 sequence reads: CASSLSPAGGTYEQYF. The CDR3 DNA reads TGTGCCAGCAGTTTATCCCCGGCAGGGGGCACCTACGAGCAGTACTTC.

J is TRBJ2-7 and V is TRBV28; 9 positions agree with TRBD1. This CDR3 contains 14 residues. The J segment lost 7 bases and the V segment lost 6 bases, leaving 10 bases of the junction unmatched. CDR1 is MDHEN and CDR2 is SYDVKM in the germline V gene. Written as DNA, the CDR3 is TGTGCCAGCAGGGGGGGGACAGGGACGGGAGAGCAGTACTTC. It specifies CASRGGTGTGEQYF. The full variable domain, completed using reference TRBV28 and TRBJ2-7, is DVKVTQSSRYLVKRTGEKVFLECVQDMDHENMFWYRQDPGLGLRLIYFSYDVKMKEKGDIPEGYSVSREKKERFSLILESASTNQTSMYLCASRGGTGTGEQYFGPGTRLTVT.

CDR3 region: CASSPRTSVFLEQYF. Here the CDR3 DNA reads TGCGCCAGCAGCCCGCGGACTAGCGTTTTTCTCGAGCAGTACTTC. V is TRBV5-1 and J is TRBJ2-7; 9 bases are shared with TRBD2. The junction had 11 bases not matched to a gene; V was cut back by 4 bases and J by 6 bases. The V gene's germline CDR1 is SGHRS and CDR2 YFSETQ. The CDR3 runs 15 residues.

V usage is TRBV18 and J usage is TRBJ1-4, with TRBD1 matching 10 bases. The CDR3 is 15 amino acids. The junction had 7 bases not matched to a gene; V was cut back by 4 bases and J by 8 bases. Germline V gene data show CDR1 as KGHSH and CDR2 as LQKENI. CDR3 in DNA: TGTGCCAGCTCACGGGGGACAGGGGTTGGAGAAAAACTGTTTTTT. This gives the protein CASSRGTGVGEKLFF.

This chain connects TRBV5-1 to TRBJ2-7, with D perhaps TRBD2 (5 bases). This CDR3 is 15 amino acids long. Germline V gene sequence: CDR1 SGHRS, CDR2 YFSETQ. V lost 0 bases, J lost 6 bases, and 16 bases lay in between. In DNA, the CDR3 is TGCGCCAGCAGCTTGGAGGGAGCCCGGACGACCGAGCAGTACTTC. It codes for CASSLEGARTTEQYF.

The chain is built from TRBV19 and TRBJ1-5; no clear D. Germline values: CDR1 LNHDA, CDR2 SQIVND (reference sequence). Trimming removed 0 bases from V and 0 bases from J, with 9 bases in between. This CDR3 has 16 amino acids. The CDR3 DNA reads TGTGCCAGTAGTATAGAGGCTTACCATAGCAATCAGCCCCAGCATTTT. Translated: CASSIEAYHSNQPQHF.

This chain links TRBV6-1 with TRBJ2-1; TRBD2 might be the D (6 bases). The CDR3 loop spans 18 amino acids. CDR1 is MNHNS, CDR2 SASEGT, per germline. V lost 0 bases, J lost 8 bases, and 23 bases lay in between. CDR3 amino acids: CASSEASRHTLRRDEQFF. The CDR3 nucleotides read TGTGCCAGCAGTGAAGCCTCCCGACACACCCTCCGGAGGGATGAGCAGTTCTTC.